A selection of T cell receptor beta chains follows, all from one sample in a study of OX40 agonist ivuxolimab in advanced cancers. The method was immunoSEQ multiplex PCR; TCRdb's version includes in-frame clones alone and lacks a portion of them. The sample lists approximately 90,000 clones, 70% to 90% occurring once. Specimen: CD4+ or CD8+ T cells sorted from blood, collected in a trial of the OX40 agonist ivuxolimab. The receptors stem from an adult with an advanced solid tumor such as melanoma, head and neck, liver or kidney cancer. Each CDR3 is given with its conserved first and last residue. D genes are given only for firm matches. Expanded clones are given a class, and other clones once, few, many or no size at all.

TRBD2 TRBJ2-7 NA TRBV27 TGTGCCAGCACTTTTTATGGTACTAGCGGGGGGCCTGGGGAGCAGTACTTC CASTFYGTSGGPGEQYF
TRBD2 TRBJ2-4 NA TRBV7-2 TGTGCCAGCAGCGATACTACTAGCGGGGGGGCCTGGCGGAACATTCAGTACTTC CASSDTTSGGAWRNIQYF
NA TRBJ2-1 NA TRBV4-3 TGCGCCAGCAGCCAAGAGGGACGGGGGGCGTACAATGAGCAGTTCTTC CASSQEGRGAYNEQFF
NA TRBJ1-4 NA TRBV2 TGTGCCAGCAGGTACCAGGGAGCAACTAATGAAAAACTGTTTTTT CASRYQGATNEKLFF
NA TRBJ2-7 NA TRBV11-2 TGTGCCAGCAGCGCCCTTCAGTGGGACAAGACCTACGAGCAGTACTTC CASSALQWDKTYEQYF
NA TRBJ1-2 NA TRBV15 TGTGCCACCAGCAGGCAGAGAAACTATGGCTACACCTTC CATSRQRNYGYTF
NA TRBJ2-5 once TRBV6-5 TGTGCCAGCAGTTACGGATTGAGGGGGGAGACCCAGTACTTC CASSYGLRGETQYF
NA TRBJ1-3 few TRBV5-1 TGCGCCAGCAGCTTATTCGAGGGAAACACCATATATTTT CASSLFEGNTIYF
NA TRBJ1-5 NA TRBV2 TGTGCCAGCAGAGCTGACGAGGATCAGCCCCAGCATTTT CASRADEDQPQHF
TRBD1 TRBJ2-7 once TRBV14 TGTGCCAGCAGCCAAGCAGGACAGGGGATAAGTTGGGAGTACGAGCAGTACTTC CASSQAGQGISWEYEQYF
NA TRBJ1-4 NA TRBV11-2 TGTGCCAGCAGCTCACACCACACGGGTGAGGCGGCAACTAATGAAAAACTGTTTTTT CASSSHHTGEAATNEKLFF
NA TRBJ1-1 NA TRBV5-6 TGTGCCAGCAGCGCTAGACAGAAATACATGAACACTGAAGCTTTCTTT CASSARQKYMNTEAFF
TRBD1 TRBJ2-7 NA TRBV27 TGTGCCAGCAGGGGACAGGGGTTAATGAACGAGCAGTACTTC CASRGQGLMNEQYF
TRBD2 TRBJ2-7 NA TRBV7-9 TGTGCCAGCAGATCCGGGGGAGGGGCCTACGAGCAGTACTTC CASRSGGGAYEQYF
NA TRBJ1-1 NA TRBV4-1 TGCGCCAGCAGCCACCCATTTATGAACACTGAAGCTTTCTTT CASSHPFMNTEAFF
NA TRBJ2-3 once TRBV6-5 TGTGCCAGTAGGGACGGCCCCCTGGATACGCAGTATTTT CASRDGPLDTQYF
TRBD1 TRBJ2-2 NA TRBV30 TGTGCCTGGAGTGTAGGGGACAGGACAGCATTGAACACCGGGGAGCTGTTTTTT CAWSVGDRTALNTGELFF
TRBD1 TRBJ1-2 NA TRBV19 TGTGCCAGTAGTATAGATCGATTGGACAGGGGCTATGGCTACACCTTC CASSIDRLDRGYGYTF
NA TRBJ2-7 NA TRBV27 TGTGCCAGCAGTTCCGGTGGCCTACTCTACGAGCAGTACTTC CASSSGGLLYEQYF
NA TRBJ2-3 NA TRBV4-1 TGCGCCAGCAGCCAGGCCGCTTCGGGCACAGATACGCAGTATTTT CASSQAASGTDTQYF
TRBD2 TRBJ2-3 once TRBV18 TGTGCCAGCTCCCAGAGTTCGGGCCTAGCGGGGATAGATACGCAGTATTTT CASSQSSGLAGIDTQYF
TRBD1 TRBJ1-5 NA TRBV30 TGTGCCTGGTCCGACCGGGACAGGGGGCAGTATCAGCCCCAGCATTTT CAWSDRDRGQYQPQHF
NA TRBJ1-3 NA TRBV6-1 TGTGCCAGCAGTCAGGGGAAGGCTGGAAACACCATATATTTT CASSQGKAGNTIYF
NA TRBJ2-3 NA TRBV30 TGTGCCTGGAGCGAGGGGGTGGTAGGCACAGATACGCAGTATTTT CAWSEGVVGTDTQYF
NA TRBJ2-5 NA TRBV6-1 TGTGCCACCAGACAGGACCCAGAGACCCAGTACTTC CATRQDPETQYF
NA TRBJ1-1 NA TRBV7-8 TGTGCCAGCAGCTTAATGACGGGGCGGTCTGAAGCTTTCTTT CASSLMTGRSEAFF
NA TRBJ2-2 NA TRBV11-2 TGTGCCAGCAGCTTAGCAGGGCCAGACACCGGGGAGCTGTTTTTT CASSLAGPDTGELFF
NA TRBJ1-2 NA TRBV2 TGTGCGAGCGGTGACTATGGCTACACCTTC CASGDYGYTF
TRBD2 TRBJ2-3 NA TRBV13 TGTGCCAGCAGCTTAGCCGGGACTAGCGGGGGAACTAGCACAGATACGCAGTATTTT CASSLAGTSGGTSTDTQYF
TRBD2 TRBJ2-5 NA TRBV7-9 TGTGCCAGCAGTCCTAAGCTCCGACTAGCGGGGGGGGAGACCCAGTACTTC CASSPKLRLAGGETQYF
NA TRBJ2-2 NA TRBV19 TGTGCCAGTAGTATACAGGCGAACACCGGGGAGCTGTTTTTT CASSIQANTGELFF
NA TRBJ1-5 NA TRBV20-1 TGCAGTGCTAGTTTGGGTCAGCCCCAGCATTTT CSASLGQPQHF
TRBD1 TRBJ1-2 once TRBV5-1 TGCGCCAGCACCCAGACGGTGGCAGGGGGGTCTGGCTACACCTTC CASTQTVAGGSGYTF
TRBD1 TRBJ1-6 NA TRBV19 TGTGCCAGTAGTATGGGGACAGATAATTCACCCCTCCACTTT CASSMGTDNSPLHF